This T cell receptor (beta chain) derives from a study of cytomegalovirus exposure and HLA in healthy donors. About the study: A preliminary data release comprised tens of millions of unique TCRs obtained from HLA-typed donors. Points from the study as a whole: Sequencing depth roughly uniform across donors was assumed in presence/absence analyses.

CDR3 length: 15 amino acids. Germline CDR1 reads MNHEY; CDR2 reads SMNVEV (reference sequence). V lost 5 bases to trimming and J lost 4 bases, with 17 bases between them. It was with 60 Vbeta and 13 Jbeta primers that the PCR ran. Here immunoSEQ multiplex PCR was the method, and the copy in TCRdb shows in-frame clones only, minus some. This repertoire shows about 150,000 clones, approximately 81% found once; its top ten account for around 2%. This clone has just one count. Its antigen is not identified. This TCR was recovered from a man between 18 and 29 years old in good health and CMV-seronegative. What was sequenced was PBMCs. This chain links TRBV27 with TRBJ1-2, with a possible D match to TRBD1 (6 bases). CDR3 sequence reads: CASSTRRQVPYGYTF. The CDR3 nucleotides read TGTGCCAGCAGTACTCGCAGACAGGTCCCCTATGGCTACACCTTC.